The present T cell receptor beta chain was sequenced within a study of blood T cell repertoires in COVID-19. Only in-frame clones appear in the TCRdb table, and some are missing; sequencing was by immunoSEQ multiplex PCR. The sample comprises some 290,000 clones, around 90% of which are singletons, and around 0.97% rests with the top ten. Looked up from germline, CDR1 is LNHDA and CDR2 is SQIVND (reference sequence). This CDR3 region has 16 residues. Trimming took 3 bases from V and 3 from J; bases not matched to a gene: 4. Sequenced: peripheral blood. This sequence was found in a woman in her forties with COVID-19, enrolled during active disease. The chain carries TRBV19 and TRBJ2-2; 10 nucleotides match TRBD2. CDR3 region: CASSMSGRAHTGELFF. The CDR3 DNA reads as TGTGCCAGTAGTATGAGCGGGAGGGCACACACCGGGGAGCTGTTTTTT. The variable domain in full, with the rest retrieved from reference TRBV19 and TRBJ2-2, is DGGITQSPKYLFRKEGQNVTLSCEQNLNHDAMYWYRQDPGQGLRLIYYSQIVNDFQKGDIAEGYSVSREKKESFPLTVTSAQKNPTAFYLCASSMSGRAHTGELFFGEGSRLTVL.